This T cell receptor (delta chain) is from a study of γδ T cells in repeated Plasmodium falciparum infection. Bulk repertoires came from Vgamma9/Vdelta2+ or Vdelta2-negative gammadelta T cells flow-sorted from PBMC. Ten or more counts support this clone. This likely came from a read error, as a far larger clone is one base away. The sample holds other DNA sequences that translate to the same CDR3. TCRdb reprocessed the multiplex PCR reads using CATT. The sample holds more than 70,000 delta-chain clones; 0.95% to 1% are singletons and the top ten take 9.6%. Looked up from germline, CDR1 is TSDPSYG and CDR2 is QGSYDQQN (reference sequence). CDR3 size: 13 residues.

Material: gamma-delta T cells from blood. The TCR originated in a pool of human donors (malaria-infected and uninfected, not separated). The V call is TRAV14/DV4, the J call TRDJ1, with D unresolved. The CDR3 sequence is CATLIRVADKLIF. Here the CDR3 DNA reads TGTGCAACCCTTATCCGGGTAGCCGATAAGCTCATCTTT.